This is a list of T cell receptor beta chains from one sample in a study of shared clonotypes between healthy human individuals. Method: immunoSEQ multiplex PCR; TCRdb's copy keeps in-frame clones and lacks some. The profile covers fewer than 1.6 million clones, with approximately 98.5% appearing a single time and roughly 0.36% taken by the ten largest. Sequenced sample: naive CD4+ T cells sorted from blood. Every receptor here comes from a man between 25 and 39 years old in good health. Each CDR3 is given with its conserved first and last residue.

J gene	V gene	CDR3 protein
TRBJ2-1	TRBV18	CASSPPNSGEYNEQFF
TRBJ1-1	TRBV5-1	CASSSRGLEAFF
TRBJ2-2	TRBV5-1	CASSFGGKLAGELFF
TRBJ2-2	TRBV4-1	CASSQVPALAGELFF
TRBJ1-5	TRBV2	CASSSSLGQPKWNF
TRBJ1-2	TRBV5-4	CASSLNPGANYGYTF
TRBJ2-7	TRBV5-6	CASSSTDSYEQYF
TRBJ2-1	TRBV7-7	CASSSSLGPYNEQFF
TRBJ2-7	TRBV5-1	CASSLAPGTDSYEQYF
TRBJ2-3	TRBV11-2	CASSLVWSSERLTDTQYF
TRBJ2-7	TRBV28	CASSEGGPLTGEQYF
TRBJ2-1	TRBV18	CASSPLPSHPRNEQFF
TRBJ1-5	TRBV11-2	CASSLGLGTGNQPQHF
TRBJ2-7	TRBV5-4	CASSSTTEVYEQYF
TRBJ2-3	TRBV7-9	CASSPRGQVTDTQYF
TRBJ1-1	TRBV27	CASSLRQGPEAFF
TRBJ2-7	TRBV29-1	CSVDFGQGLHEQYF
TRBJ2-5	TRBV5-4	CASSLGSQETQYF
TRBJ1-2	TRBV7-9	CASSPVLNYGYTF
TRBJ2-6	TRBV29-1	CSVDLWVISSGANVLTF
TRBJ2-5	TRBV11-3	CASSRSVQETQYF
TRBJ1-5	TRBV4-3	CASSLDRGSQPQHF
TRBJ1-2	TRBV6-5	CASSYRRRSYGYTF
TRBJ1-4	TRBV5-6	CASSLATGEKLFF
TRBJ1-1	TRBV7-6	CASTGQELNTEAFF
TRBJ2-5	TRBV18	CASSPLTGQETQYF
TRBJ2-7	TRBV6-1	CASSRGDEQYF
TRBJ1-2	TRBV5-1	CASSLGQGPGYTF
TRBJ2-2	TRBV9	CASSVEVGPSGRVGELFF
TRBJ2-2	TRBV5-1	CASSLDRPGELFF
TRBJ2-4	TRBV28	CASSLRLQGDTIQYF
TRBJ2-7	TRBV19	CASSPGLVPGEQYF
TRBJ1-2	TRBV9	CASSVVGGLGYGYTF
TRBJ2-2	TRBV28	CASSLSRQIPTGELFF
TRBJ1-5	TRBV28	CASSLLGTNQPQHF
TRBJ2-2	TRBV9	CASSVQSGSSAGELFF
TRBJ1-2	TRBV7-9	CASSLVGDAGGYTF
TRBJ2-2	TRBV10-3	CAIGTNFNTGELFF
TRBJ2-3	TRBV5-8	CASSPSWGTDTQYF
TRBJ1-4	TRBV18	CASSPLSGGVSEKLFF
TRBJ1-1	TRBV14	CASSPIWTDKNTEAFF
TRBJ2-7	TRBV27	CASSHTFSYEQYF
TRBJ1-1	TRBV7-9	CASSHPGQGIPNTEAFF
TRBJ2-6	TRBV2	CASSVGPTGLSGANVLTF
TRBJ2-7	TRBV29-1	CSVEDRASGPRYEQYF
TRBJ2-7	TRBV7-9	CASAPRGGSEQYF
TRBJ2-3	TRBV15	CAKGPGPCTDTQYF
TRBJ1-4	TRBV15	CATSSFSPRGEKLFF